This entry lists 21 T cell receptor beta chains sequenced from one sample in a study of blood T cell repertoires in COVID-19. Some clones are missing from TCRdb's copy, which holds only in-frame ones; the method was immunoSEQ multiplex PCR. The sample contains about 390,000 clones, approximately 87% of which appear only once. The sequenced material came from PBMCs or T cells enriched from blood (not recorded which). Receptors were obtained from a woman between 45 and 60 years old who had recovered from COVID-19.

A few counts support this clone. This chain connects TRBV14 to TRBJ1-6; TRBD1 matches at 7 bases. The V gene end was trimmed by 6 bases and the J gene end by 7 bases; junction bases not matched to a gene: 6. The CDR3 contains 14 residues. Germline assignment: CDR1 SGHDN and CDR2 FVKESK. The CDR3 DNA reads as TGTGCCAGCAGTCTCAACAGGGGAAATTCACCCCTCCACTTT. Residues: CASSLNRGNSPLHF.

This clone appeared once. The gene calls are TRBV4-1 and TRBJ1-3, with unresolved D. Germline-derived CDR1 and CDR2 are MGHRA and YSYEKL. V lost 4 bases to trimming and J lost 0 bases, with 22 bases between them. The CDR3 runs 19 residues. CDR3 sequence: CASSPVTLRDVSSGNTIYF. In nucleotides, the CDR3 is TGCGCCAGCAGCCCGGTTACCCTGCGGGATGTATCCTCTGGAAACACCATATATTTT.

The chain carries TRBV6-5 and TRBJ1-2; no clear D gene. Germline CDR1 is MNHEY and CDR2 is SVGAGI. V was clipped by 6 bases and J by 0 bases, with 8 bases between them. The CDR3 totals 13 residues. The DNA for the CDR3 is TGTGCCAGCAGACAACAGACTAACTATGGCTACACCTTC. Translated: CASRQQTNYGYTF.

The V call is TRBV12-3 or TRBV12-4, the J call TRBJ1-2; no definite D call. The ends were cut back, 8 bases at V and 4 bases at J, with 11 bases in the middle. The CDR3 is 12 residues long. The CDR3 is CASSTVLYGYTF. The CDR3 region has the DNA TGTGCCAGCTCAACAGTCCTCTATGGCTACACCTTC.

This chain links TRBV28 with TRBJ2-3; D might be TRBD2 (5 bases). The germline CDR1 and CDR2 sequences are MDHEN and SYDVKM. The V end was cut by 2 bases, the J end by 10 bases, with 10 bases between. This CDR3 spans 12 amino acids. The CDR3 here is CASSLGSGAQYF. CDR3 DNA: TGTGCCAGCAGTTTAGGGTCCGGGGCGCAGTATTTT. Variable domain in full (rest from reference TRBV28 and TRBJ2-3): DVKVTQSSRYLVKRTGEKVFLECVQDMDHENMFWYRQDPGLGLRLIYFSYDVKMKEKGDIPEGYSVSREKKERFSLILESASTNQTSMYLCASSLGSGAQYFGPGTRLTVL.

Turning to this clone: One junction end disagrees with the germline gene, perhaps due to a read error. This chain links TRBV11-2 with TRBJ1-2, with 9 nucleotides matching TRBD1. There are 11 residues in the CDR3. Germline CDR1 and CDR2: SGHAT and FQNNGV. This CDR3 reads CASSHGTGWSF. As DNA, the CDR3 is TGTGCCAGCAGCCACGGGACAGGGTGGTCCTTC.

This rearrangement joins TRBV30 to TRBJ2-7, with TRBD1 as a possible D gene (7 bases). The germline V and J ends were trimmed by 4 bases and 3 bases, with 16 bases remaining between them. This CDR3 is built from 14 residues. Per the germline V gene, CDR1 is GTSNPN and CDR2 is SVGIG (reference sequence). The CDR3 loop reads CAWTTGRWNYEQYF. CDR3 sequence (DNA): TGTGCCTGGACGACAGGGAGGTGGAACTACGAGCAGTACTTC.

V gene TRBV7-3 combines with J gene TRBJ1-1, with D maybe TRBD1 (5 bases). This CDR3 region has 13 residues. Germline V CDR1 and CDR2: SGHTA, FQGTGA. V dropped 5 bases and J dropped 4 bases, with 11 bases sitting between them. CDR3 bases: TGTGCCAGCAGCCGACAGTCTAGCACTGAAGCTTTCTTT. It specifies CASSRQSSTEAFF.

The chain employs TRBV6-1 and TRBJ1-5, with D perhaps TRBD1 (5 bases). The CDR3 is 14 residues long. Per the germline V gene, CDR1 is MNHNS and CDR2 is SASEGT. Trimming removed 2 bases from V and 8 bases from J, with 13 bases in between. CDR3 nucleotide sequence: TGTGCCAGCAGTGAAACAACGAAAGGGGAGCCCCAGCATTTT. As protein: CASSETTKGEPQHF.

This clone was observed a single time. The junction departs from the called germline gene at one end, perhaps through a read error. The rearrangement joins TRBV19 to TRBJ1-6, with D perhaps TRBD1 (6 bases). Per the germline V gene, CDR1 is LNHDA and CDR2 is SQIVND (reference sequence). This CDR3 spans 13 amino acids. The CDR3 DNA reads TGTGCCAGTAAGACAGGCGATAACTCACCCCTCCACTTT. Translated, it gives CASKTGDNSPLHF.

The CDR3 nucleotides are TGTGCCAGTAGGACAGGGGCGGGCACTGAAGCTTTCTTT. Its translation is CASRTGAGTEAFF. V is TRBV19 and J is TRBJ1-1, with 8 bases lining up with TRBD1. V trimming: 6 bases; J trimming: 4 bases; junction bases outside the gene matches: 4. The length of the CDR3 is 13 residues. Germline V lookup: CDR1 LNHDA, CDR2 SQIVND (reference sequence).

The genes are TRBV2 and TRBJ1-4, with 8 bases identical to TRBD1. Germline trimming cut 4 bases from V and 7 bases from J; bases unmatched to any gene: 8. The germline CDR1 and CDR2 sequences are SNHLY and FYNNEI. This CDR3 has 15 residues. This chain's CDR3 is CASSGVKDRVEKLFF. The DNA for the CDR3 is TGTGCCAGCAGTGGGGTAAAGGACAGGGTTGAAAAACTGTTTTTT. The variable domain in full, completed from reference TRBV2 and TRBJ1-4, reads EPEVTQTPSHQVTQMGQEVILRCVPISNHLYFYWYRQILGQKVEFLVSFYNNEISEKSEIFDDQFSVERPDGSNFTLKIRSTKLEDSAMYFCASSGVKDRVEKLFFGSGTQLSVL.

This sequence joins TRBV7-2 and TRBJ1-2; D possibly corresponds to TRBD1 (5 bases). The CDR3 is 15 residues long. V was pared by 1 base and J by 8 bases, with 17 bases between. Germline values: CDR1 SGHTA, CDR2 FQGNSA. The CDR3 is CASSLEGASGGGYTF. Written as DNA, the CDR3 is TGTGCCAGCAGCTTAGAAGGGGCCTCTGGCGGAGGCTACACCTTC.

This clone turned up a few times. The CDR3 sequence: CASSQEGGAQTEQFF. CDR3 in DNA: TGTGCCAGCAGCCAAGAAGGGGGGGCGCAGACTGAGCAGTTCTTC. The rearrangement uses TRBV4-2 and TRBJ2-1, with a possible D match to TRBD2 (7 bases). Trimming removed 0 bases at V and 9 bases at J, with 15 bases between. CDR1 is LGHNA, CDR2 YNFKEQ, per germline. The CDR3 totals 15 residues.

The V call is TRBV28, the J call TRBJ1-5; 9 nucleotides line up with TRBD1. This CDR3 spans 14 amino acids. CDR1 and CDR2 from the germline V gene are MDHEN and SYDVKM. The trim removed 3 bases at V and 6 bases at J, leaving 3 bases unmatched. The CDR3 coding sequence is TGTGCCAGCAGTTTTGGGACAGGGATTCAGCCCCAGCATTTT. It encodes CASSFGTGIQPQHF.

The rearrangement uses TRBV7-9 and TRBJ1-2; 8 nucleotides align to TRBD1. The CDR3 length is 15 residues. V lost 4 bases and J lost 8; bases outside the gene matches: 12. Germline CDR1 SEHNR, CDR2 FQNEAQ (reference sequence). CDR3 region: CASSSTDDRGGGYTF. CDR3 in DNA: TGTGCCAGCAGCTCCACCGACGACAGGGGTGGGGGCTACACCTTC. Full variable domain (outside the CDR3, taken from reference TRBV7-9 and TRBJ1-2): DTGVSQNPRHKITKRGQNVTFRCDPISEHNRLYWYRQTLGQGPEFLTYFQNEAQLEKSRLLSDRFSAERPKGSFSTLEIQRTEQGDSAMYLCASSSTDDRGGGYTFGSGTRLTVV.

The CDR3 DNA reads TGTGCCACCAAATCAGGAAGTCCCGGGGAGCTGTTTTTT. As protein: CATKSGSPGELFF. This chain joins TRBV19 and TRBJ2-2; D uncertain. This CDR3 comprises 13 residues. Deletions cut 10 bases from V and 6 bases from J, with 15 bases between. Germline V lookup: CDR1 LNHDA, CDR2 SQIVND (reference sequence).

The chain uses TRBV4-1 and TRBJ1-6; D is undetermined. Germline V gives CDR1 MGHRA, CDR2 YSYEKL. Trimming took 0 bases from V and 4 from J, leaving 13 bases between them. This CDR3 is built from 17 residues. CDR3 residues: CASSQDLFSGYNSPLHF. The DNA of the CDR3 is TGCGCCAGCAGCCAAGATCTCTTCTCGGGGTATAATTCACCCCTCCACTTT.

The rearrangement uses TRBV29-1 and TRBJ2-3; a possible D gene is TRBD1 (6 bases). CDR3 length: 13 residues. Germline V gene sequence: CDR1 SQVTM, CDR2 ANQGSEA. V was shortened by 2 bases and J by 3 bases, with 9 bases between the two germline ends. CDR3 DNA: TGCAGCGTTGAACAACAGGGAACAGATACGCAGTATTTT. Encoded protein: CSVEQQGTDTQYF.

This chain joins TRBV28 and TRBJ2-1, with TRBD1 matching 10 bases. CDR3 length: 15 amino acids. The V gene end was trimmed by 5 bases and the J gene end by 5 bases; junction bases not matched to a gene: 6. CDR1 is MDHEN and CDR2 is SYDVKM in the germline V gene. In DNA, the CDR3 is TGTGCCAGCAGTAACCGGGACAGGGGAAACAATGAGCAGTTCTTC. It translates to CASSNRDRGNNEQFF.

The V and J genes are TRBV11-2 and TRBJ1-1, with a possible D match to TRBD1 (5 bases). Germline CDR1 reads SGHAT; CDR2 reads FQNNGV. This CDR3 has 16 residues. V was cut by 5 bases and J by 0 bases, with 16 bases left in between. In DNA form, the CDR3 reads TGTGCCAGCAGCGAAACGGCCGGCAGGGTGAACACTGAAGCTTTCTTT. Translated: CASSETAGRVNTEAFF.